Listed below are T cell receptor beta chains from one sample, sequenced in a study of T cells in Graves' hyperthyroidism and ophthalmopathy. TCRdb analysed the multiplex PCR reads with MiXCR anew, one entry per CDR3 protein. The table includes 500,000 to 600,000 distinct CDR3 sequences, over 45% detected once. Sequenced material: peripheral blood or thyroid tissue (not recorded which). The receptor set was obtained from an adult woman with Graves' disease, either hyperthyroidism or ophthalmopathy (not recorded which). The CDR3 runs from the conserved cysteine through the conserved F or W. The order of the fields is V gene, D gene, clone size, J gene, CDR3 protein, CDR3 DNA. A D gene is named only where the DNA matches it firmly. Not every row has a clone size; where given, it reads once, few, many or a size class.

TRBV11-2	-	many	TRBJ2-7	CASSLDLAQGSYEQYF	TGTGCCAGCAGCTTAGATCTTGCCCAGGGATCCTACGAGCAGTACTTC
TRBV7-9	-	-	TRBJ2-7	CASSLVESYEQYF	TGTGCCAGCAGCTTAGTGGAATCCTACGAGCAGTACTTC
TRBV7-6	-	-	TRBJ1-6	CASSKGQTNSPLHF	TGTGCCAGCAGCAAAGGACAGACCAATTCACCCCTCCACTTT
TRBV5-6	-	many	TRBJ2-7	CASSLEYSWNEQYF	TGTGCCAGCAGCTTGGAATATAGTTGGAACGAGCAGTACTTC
TRBV29-1	-	-	TRBJ2-7	CSRAAGEQYF	TGCAGCAGGGCGGCAGGTGAGCAGTACTTC
TRBV10-3	-	-	TRBJ2-7	CAISGWSSLEQHTYEQYF	TGTGCCATCAGTGGTTGGTCGTCTCTCGAACAGCACACCTACGAGCAGTACTTC
TRBV7-2	-	many	TRBJ1-5	CASSWTGGGFSNQPQHF	TGTGCCAGCAGTTGGACGGGGGGCGGCTTTAGCAATCAGCCCCAGCATTTT
TRBV20-1	TRBD1	-	TRBJ2-7	CSAGTVNNQPQYF	TGCAGTGCGGGGACAGTCAACAATCAGCCCCAGTACTTC
TRBV2	-	few	TRBJ1-1	CASIGMGEAFF	TGTGCCAGCATCGGTATGGGTGAAGCTTTCTTT
TRBV7-2	TRBD1	few	TRBJ2-7	CASSADRGIPAQYF	TGTGCCAGCAGCGCGGACAGGGGGATACCCGCGCAGTACTTC
TRBV6-1	-	-	TRBJ1-1	CASSAAGAGNTEAFF	TGTGCCAGCAGTGCCGCAGGGGCCGGGAACACTGAAGCTTTCTTT
TRBV12-3/TRBV12-4	-	-	TRBJ1-2	CASSTDGHPNYGYTF	TGTGCCAGCAGCACAGACGGCCATCCTAACTATGGCTACACCTTC
TRBV14	-	-	TRBJ1-2	CASSQDPDLAGYTF	TGTGCCAGCAGCCAAGATCCCGACCTTGCGGGCTACACCTTC
TRBV7-9	-	few	TRBJ1-6	CASTPIGGVGNSPLHF	TGTGCCAGCACGCCAATTGGGGGGGTGGGCAATTCACCCCTCCACTTT
TRBV14	-	many	TRBJ2-2	CASSQVPPNTGELFF	TGTGCCAGCAGCCAAGTACCTCCGAATACCGGGGAGCTGTTTTTT
TRBV19	-	few	TRBJ2-7	CASRKRVAVGYEQYF	TGTGCCAGTAGGAAAAGGGTAGCGGTAGGCTACGAGCAGTACTTC
TRBV20-1	-	many	TRBJ1-5	CSARDSQRGSFNQPQHF	TGCAGTGCTAGAGATAGTCAGCGGGGGTCCTTCAATCAGCCCCAGCATTTT
TRBV10-3	-	-	TRBJ2-2	CAISVRRDGDTGELFF	TGTGCCATCAGTGTACGCCGGGACGGCGACACCGGGGAGCTGTTTTTT
TRBV7-9	TRBD1	-	TRBJ1-2	CASSPKTGLGYTF	TGTGCCAGCAGTCCGAAGACAGGGTTGGGCTACACCTTC
TRBV10-3	-	-	TRBJ1-1	CAISEPGAPEAFF	TGTGCCATCAGTGAGCCGGGGGCCCCTGAAGCTTTCTTT
TRBV15	TRBD1	-	TRBJ2-6	CATSTETGAGANVLTF	TGTGCCACCAGCACCGAGACAGGGGCTGGGGCCAACGTCCTGACTTTC
TRBV9	TRBD1	-	TRBJ1-2	CASSSNQGGHYGYTF	TGTGCCAGCAGCTCAAACCAGGGGGGCCACTATGGCTACACCTTC
TRBV11-2	-	few	TRBJ1-5	CASSYGENQPQHF	TGTGCCAGCAGCTACGGAGAGAATCAGCCCCAGCATTTT
TRBV20-1	-	-	TRBJ1-6	CSASEGGSYNSPLHF	TGCAGTGCTAGTGAAGGGGGCTCCTATAATTCACCCCTCCACTTT
TRBV9	TRBD1	-	TRBJ1-1	CASSQDGQGGPSRAFF	TGTGCCAGCAGCCAAGATGGTCAAGGGGGCCCATCCCGGGCTTTCTTT
TRBV19	-	-	TRBJ1-1	CASSIPSFNTEAFF	TGTGCCAGTAGTATTCCCTCTTTTAACACTGAAGCTTTCTTT
TRBV20-1	-	-	TRBJ2-7	CSARELAANYPSYEQYF	TGCAGTGCTAGAGAGTTGGCAGCCAACTATCCCTCCTACGAGCAGTACTTC
TRBV10-2	-	-	TRBJ1-3	CASSESRSGDTIYF	TGCGCCAGCAGTGAGTCCCGGTCGGGGGACACCATATATTTT
TRBV19	-	many	TRBJ2-7	CASSMRGTYEQYF	TGTGCCAGTAGTATGAGGGGAACCTACGAGCAGTACTTC
TRBV3-1	-	once	TRBJ2-5	CASSQEGDLLRETRYF	TGTGCCAGCAGCCAAGAAGGGGACCTTCTGAGGGAGACCCGGTACTTC
TRBV11-2	-	-	TRBJ1-1	CASSLNSANTEAFF	TGTGCCAGCAGCTTAAACAGTGCCAACACTGAAGCTTTCTTT
TRBV25-1	-	few	TRBJ2-7	CASSDHLGLGEQYF	TGTGCCAGCAGTGACCATCTGGGTTTGGGCGAGCAGTACTTC
TRBV9	TRBD2	many	TRBJ2-5	CASSVSAGPQETQYF	TGTGCCAGCAGCGTGTCAGCGGGACCTCAAGAGACCCAGTACTTC
TRBV15	-	-	TRBJ1-6	CATSREPRWSSPLHF	TGTGCCACCAGCAGAGAGCCCAGATGGTCTTCACCCCTCCACTTT
TRBV7-9	TRBD1	-	TRBJ2-7	CASRVQGSLVHEQYF	TGTGCCAGCAGAGTACAGGGGTCATTGGTCCACGAGCAGTACTTC
TRBV16	-	-	TRBJ2-2	CASSQSDGGLFF	TGTGCCAGCAGCCAATCGGACGGGGGGCTGTTTTTT
TRBV5-1	-	many	TRBJ2-5	CASSLAHFRTSPGTQYF	TGCGCCAGCAGCTTGGCCCACTTTCGGACGTCACCAGGGACCCAGTACTTC
TRBV30	TRBD1	-	TRBJ1-1	CAWISTGTGGEAFF	TGTGCCTGGATTTCGACAGGGACCGGGGGAGAAGCTTTCTTT
TRBV7-3	TRBD1	-	TRBJ1-1	CASSPSGTGRQSEAFF	TGTGCCAGCAGCCCATCCGGGACAGGGAGGCAATCTGAAGCTTTCTTT
TRBV24-1	-	-	TRBJ1-5	CATGARQENSNQPQHF	TGTGCCACCGGGGCACGACAGGAGAATAGCAATCAGCCCCAGCATTTT
TRBV13	-	few	TRBJ2-7	CASSLLGAYEQYF	TGTGCCAGCAGCTTATTAGGTGCCTACGAGCAGTACTTC
TRBV7-9	TRBD1	once	TRBJ2-7	CASSLSGTGIYEQYF	TGTGCCAGCAGCTTAAGTGGGACAGGGATTTACGAGCAGTACTTC
TRBV7-9	-	-	TRBJ1-2	CASSLAGRAHGYTF	TGTGCCAGCAGCTTAGCAGGCAGGGCACATGGCTACACCTTC
TRBV9	-	-	TRBJ2-7	CASSLIGGSYEQYF	TGTGCCAGCAGCTTAATTGGAGGCTCCTACGAGCAGTACTTC
TRBV20-1	-	many	TRBJ2-5	CSASGGRRETQYF	TGCAGTGCTAGTGGGGGACGGCGGGAGACCCAGTACTTC